The 19 T cell receptor beta chains below all came from one sample that was sequenced in a study of T cell responses to AZD1222 COVID-19 vaccine. Clones were read by immunoSEQ multiplex PCR, and TCRdb kept only the in-frame ones, dropping some. The sample has about 130,000 clones; nearly 95% are singletons. The sequenced sample was peripheral blood, obtained on day 0 of AZD1222 vaccination. Receptors originate from an adult in good health.

The V and J genes are TRBV4-1 and TRBJ1-3, with a possible D match to TRBD1 (5 bases). The germline V gene encodes CDR1 MGHRA and CDR2 YSYEKL. The CDR3 loop spans 16 amino acids. V shed 4 bases and J shed 2 bases, with 15 bases lying between them. The chain's CDR3 is CASSRLGVTPGNTIYF. CDR3 nucleotide sequence: TGCGCCAGCAGCCGCCTAGGGGTGACCCCTGGAAACACCATATATTTT.

The genes are TRBV15 and TRBJ2-1; a weak D match, TRBD1 (6 bases). Trimming removed 1 base from V and 6 bases from J, with 16 bases in between. The CDR3 runs to 16 residues. Per germline, CDR1 LNHNV and CDR2 YYDKDF (reference sequence). The CDR3 bases are TGTGCCACCAGCAGAGTCCGTACGACCAGGGGCAATGAGCAGTTCTTC. This translates into CATSRVRTTRGNEQFF.

The chain uses TRBV19 and TRBJ2-5; tentative D call: TRBD2 (6 bases). V lost 5 bases to trimming and J lost 2 bases, with 9 bases between them. The CDR3 totals 13 residues. Germline V gene lookup returns CDR1 LNHDA and CDR2 SQIVND (reference sequence). The CDR3 region is CASSARGQETQYF. The CDR3 region has the DNA TGTGCCAGTAGTGCGCGGGGACAAGAGACCCAGTACTTC.

The chain has TRBV2 and TRBJ2-4, with 8 positions matching TRBD1. Germline V gives CDR1 SNHLY, CDR2 FYNNEI. V was pared by 5 bases and J by 0 bases, with 9 bases of the junction left unmatched. The length of the CDR3 is 17 residues. The CDR3 region is CASSSMGQALAKNIQYF. CDR3 nucleotides: TGTGCCAGCAGTTCAATGGGACAGGCTCTAGCCAAAAACATTCAGTACTTC.

This chain uses TRBV6-5 with TRBJ1-2; the D gene is possibly TRBD1 (6 bases). Trimming stripped 5 bases from V and 3 bases from J, with 13 bases between. CDR3 length: 14 amino acids. CDR1 is MNHEY and CDR2 is SVGAGI in the germline V gene. This CDR3 is CASSIGGGHYGYTF. The CDR3 DNA reads TGTGCCAGCAGTATAGGAGGGGGGCACTATGGCTACACCTTC.

In this sample, this clone turned up once. CDR3 nucleotide sequence: TGTGCCAGTCCTGTGGGAGCGGTCTATGGCTACACCTTC. It translates to CASPVGAVYGYTF. The J gene is TRBJ1-2, the V gene TRBV2; no definite D call. The CDR3 has 13 amino acids. CDR1 and CDR2 (germline): SNHLY, FYNNEI. Trimming stripped 9 bases from V and 4 bases from J, with 15 bases between.

The gene calls are TRBV14 and TRBJ1-1; no reliable D call. Trimming took off 0 bases at V and 11 bases at J, with 13 bases between the two ends. CDR1 and CDR2 (germline): SGHDN, FVKESK. The CDR3 has 13 residues. CDR3 nucleotides: TGTGCCAGCAGCCAAGATAGGTCGGATTGGGCTTTCTTT. Residues: CASSQDRSDWAFF.

V and J are TRBV3-1 (or the pseudogene TRBV3-2) and TRBJ2-7; 7 bases match TRBD1. The V gene end was trimmed by 4 bases and the J gene end by 3 bases; junction bases not matched to a gene: 6. The CDR3 is 14 residues long. CDR1 and CDR2 from the germline V gene are LGHDT and YNNKEL (reference sequence). The chain's CDR3 is CASSRDSTNYEQYF. Written as DNA, the CDR3 is TGTGCCAGCAGCCGGGACAGCACCAACTACGAGCAGTACTTC.

The chain combines TRBV5-1 with TRBJ1-3; D might be TRBD1 (6 bases). Per the germline V gene, CDR1 is SGHRS and CDR2 is YFSETQ. With 4 bases removed from V and 0 bases from J, the gap between germline ends came to 11 bases. This CDR3 is 15 amino acids long. For the CDR3, the DNA is TGCGCCAGCAGCATCGGACAGAACTCTGGAAACACCATATATTTT. This translates into CASSIGQNSGNTIYF.

The chain couples TRBV4-1 to TRBJ2-1; no clear D gene. Deletions cut 0 bases from V and 0 bases from J, with 12 bases between. The CDR3 runs to 17 residues. CDR1 and CDR2 (germline): MGHRA, YSYEKL. CDR3 DNA: TGCGCCAGCAGCCAAGAAGGTTTCCCAAGCTCCTACAATGAGCAGTTCTTC. Its protein is CASSQEGFPSSYNEQFF.

V is TRBV29-1 and J is TRBJ2-7; no clear D gene. The germline V gene has CDR1 SQVTM and CDR2 ANQGSEA. The CDR3 sequence is 12 residues long. The V gene lost 0 bases and the J gene lost 2 bases, with 5 bases spanning the gap. The CDR3 sequence is CSVEDRAYEQYF. CDR3 coding DNA: TGCAGCGTTGAAGACAGAGCCTACGAGCAGTACTTC.

This chain joins TRBV9 and TRBJ1-3; D gene unclear. Trimming stripped 2 bases from V and 0 bases from J, with 6 bases between. The CDR3 is 14 amino acids. CDR1 and CDR2 (germline): SGDLS, YYNGEE. CDR3 sequence reads: CASSVQDSGNTIYF. As DNA, the CDR3 is TGTGCCAGCAGCGTGCAGGACTCTGGAAACACCATATATTTT. The full variable domain, completed using reference TRBV9 and TRBJ1-3, is DSGVTQTPKHLITATGQRVTLRCSPRSGDLSVYWYQQSLDQGLQFLIQYYNGEERAKGNILERFSAQQFPDLHSELNLSSLELGDSALYFCASSVQDSGNTIYFGEGSWLTVV.

The V call is TRBV5-8, the J call TRBJ1-1; D might be TRBD1 (5 bases). There are 17 residues in the CDR3. Trimming left V 0 bases short and J 4 bases short, with 19 bases between. The germline V gene encodes CDR1 SGHTS and CDR2 YDEGEE. The CDR3 coding sequence is TGTGCCAGCAGCTTGGCCAGGGCGGTTAGGCTGGGCACTGAAGCTTTCTTT. Encoded protein: CASSLARAVRLGTEAFF. Drawing the rest from reference TRBV5-8 and TRBJ1-1, the complete variable domain is EAGVTQSPTHLIKTRGQQATLRCSPISGHTSVYWYQQALGLGLQFLLWYDEGEERNRGNFPPRFSGRQFPNYSSELNVNALELEDSALYLCASSLARAVRLGTEAFFGQGTRLTVV.

This chain uses TRBV2 with TRBJ2-7; D might be TRBD1 (5 bases). Germline assignment: CDR1 SNHLY and CDR2 FYNNEI. There are 15 residues in the CDR3. The V end was cut by 7 bases, the J end by 2 bases, with 18 bases between. This CDR3 is CASIADRTPTYEQYF. CDR3 bases: TGTGCCAGCATCGCCGACAGAACTCCCACCTACGAGCAGTACTTC.

This sequence joins TRBV5-1 and TRBJ1-4; 7 nucleotides align to TRBD1. The CDR3 length is 15 residues. The germline V gene has CDR1 SGHRS and CDR2 YFSETQ. Unmatched junction bases numbered 12, after V lost 5 bases and J lost 8 bases. In DNA, the CDR3 is TGCGCCAGCAGAAGTAACACAGGGGCTGGAGAAAAACTGTTTTTT. Protein sequence: CASRSNTGAGEKLFF.

The J gene is TRBJ2-7, the V gene TRBV28, with 13 bases fitting TRBD2. There are 15 residues in the CDR3. The J segment lost 5 bases and the V segment lost 6 bases, leaving 7 bases of the junction unmatched. Germline V gene data show CDR1 as MDHEN and CDR2 as SYDVKM. Here the CDR3 reads CASSHRTSGSNEQYF. DNA of the CDR3: TGTGCCAGCAGCCATCGGACTAGCGGGAGTAACGAGCAGTACTTC.

The chain links TRBV9 to TRBJ2-1; no clear D. Germline CDR1 is SGDLS and CDR2 is YYNGEE. This CDR3 comprises 14 residues. Trimming stripped 3 bases from V and 6 bases from J, with 13 bases between. CDR3 in DNA: TGTGCCAGCAGCGGACGGCCAGAGAGCAATGAGCAGTTCTTC. It yields the protein CASSGRPESNEQFF.

The J gene is TRBJ1-3, the V gene TRBV19, with D tentatively TRBD1 (5 bases). The CDR3 sequence is 17 residues long. The V gene's germline CDR1 is LNHDA and CDR2 SQIVND (reference sequence). The V and J ends lost 6 bases and 7 bases respectively, with 25 bases between them. The CDR3 nucleotides are TGTGCCAGTAGAAGGAAGCCCGGGGAGGGGTCGGGGAACACCATATATTTT. It translates to CASRRKPGEGSGNTIYF.

The rearrangement joins TRBV10-3 to TRBJ1-6; D remains unclear. Trimming pared 2 bases from V and 10 bases from J, leaving 9 bases between. This CDR3 has 13 residues. Per the germline V gene, CDR1 is ENHRY and CDR2 is SYGVKD. The CDR3 bases are TGTGCCATCAGTGAGGGGAAAATCTCACCCCTCCACTTT. Translation gives CAISEGKISPLHF.